The clone carrying this T cell receptor beta chain was counted many times. Its antigen is as yet unknown. Combining a sample-barcoded 5' primer with a J-beta primer mix, a second PCR ran for roughly 7 to 12 cycles. TCRdb processed the 5' RACE reads anew with MiXCR; each CDR3 protein has one entry. The sample carries 1.5 million to 2 million distinct CDR3 sequences, around 42% recorded once. This sample is part of a study of blood T cells in healthy people across ages. Whole-study results and caveats: Donor CMV infection status was unknown, possibly confounding age-related changes in expanded clonotypes. Diversity figures derived from one million T cells were judged to underestimate the true value.

Donation came from healthy Caucasian individuals in Russia who were aged roughly 6 to 95. CDR1 and CDR2 (germline): SEHNR, FQNEAQ (reference sequence). The CDR3 loop spans 16 amino acids. The V and J ends lost 1 base and 2 bases respectively, with 9 bases between them. The V gene is TRBV7-9, the J gene TRBJ2-6; D is unclear. The sequence derives from a human donor in good health. Specimen: blood. The CDR3, as DNA: TGTGCCAGCAGCTTAGTGGTGGGCCCTGGGGCCAACGTCCTGACTTTC. Protein sequence: CASSLVVGPGANVLTF. Full variable domain (outside the CDR3, taken from reference TRBV7-9 and TRBJ2-6): DTGVSQNPRHKITKRGQNVTFRCDPISEHNRLYWYRQTLGQGPEFLTYFQNEAQLEKSRLLSDRFSAERPKGSFSTLEIQRTEQGDSAMYLCASSLVVGPGANVLTFGAGSRLTVL.